The clone carrying this TCR beta chain has a handful of counts. Its target is unknown. This entry comes from a study of regulatory T cells in long-lasting Graves disease. Study outcomes and limitations: Patients with persistent disease showed a bias toward TRBV28, TRBJ1-2 and TRBJ2-5.

This CDR3 comprises 15 residues. V was trimmed by 7 bases and J by 6 bases, leaving 21 bases between them. Looked up from germline, CDR1 is SGHRS and CDR2 is YFSETQ. To make TCR beta libraries, researchers used iRepertoire HTBI primers and Arm-PCR of CDR3 regions. Each CDR3 protein gets one entry after TCRdb re-called the multiplex PCR reads with MiXCR. The data contain approximately 400,000 distinct CDR3 sequences, about 11% of them seen just once; the ten biggest clones take up about 19%. Time point described: newly diagnosed GD, antithyroid drugs for less than 3 months. PBMC-derived RNA was used for the TCR library. These same records also appear under a second study, on T cells in Graves' hyperthyroidism and ophthalmopathy. Per that study: HTBI primers were employed in a first-round RT-PCR of the TCR CDR3. Blood held most thyroid clonotypes expanded above 0.001 frequency.

The chain couples TRBV5-1 to TRBJ2-3; no clear D. This receptor was taken from a woman in her late teens or twenties with Graves disease. The starting material was peripheral blood mononuclear cells (PBMCs), obtained at new diagnosis, from a patient treated with antithyroid drugs. CDR3: CASRSIPSVSDTQYF. The CDR3 DNA is TGCGCCAGCCGCTCAATCCCGTCGGTCTCCGATACGCAGTATTTT.